Listed below are T cell receptor beta chains from one sample, sequenced in a study of T cell responses to AZD1222 COVID-19 vaccine. The table came from immunoSEQ multiplex PCR; TCRdb's copy has only in-frame clones and leaves some out. The sample lists about 150,000 clones, about nine tenths occurring once. The sequences come from peripheral blood, collected on day 0 of AZD1222 vaccination. Receptors were obtained from an adult in good health. Each CDR3 is given with its conserved first and last residue. Each record gives: D gene, J gene, clone size, V gene, CDR3 DNA, CDR3 protein. The D gene is left open where the match is weak. Some rows have no size entry. The others give once, few or many, or a class for an expanded clone.

d_call: -; j_call: TRBJ2-7; clone_size: -; v_call: TRBV9; cdr3_nt: TGTGCCAGCAGCCCGCGACAGAGCTCCTACGAGCAGTACTTC; cdr3_aa: CASSPRQSSYEQYF
d_call: -; j_call: TRBJ2-5; clone_size: -; v_call: TRBV29-1; cdr3_nt: TGCAGCGTTTCCCGAATAGAGACCCAGTACTTC; cdr3_aa: CSVSRIETQYF
d_call: TRBD1; j_call: TRBJ2-1; clone_size: -; v_call: TRBV7-9; cdr3_nt: TGTGCCAGCAGCGTTGGACAGGGCCACAATGAGCAGTTCTTC; cdr3_aa: CASSVGQGHNEQFF
d_call: -; j_call: TRBJ2-1; clone_size: -; v_call: TRBV6-5; cdr3_nt: TGTGCCAGCAGGAAGCAGGGAGGCTCCTACAATGAGCAGTTCTTC; cdr3_aa: CASRKQGGSYNEQFF
d_call: TRBD2; j_call: TRBJ2-1; clone_size: -; v_call: TRBV6-5; cdr3_nt: TGTGCCAGCACGGGGGGAGTGATCTCCTACAATGAGCAGTTCTTC; cdr3_aa: CASTGGVISYNEQFF
d_call: -; j_call: TRBJ2-7; clone_size: -; v_call: TRBV7-3; cdr3_nt: TGTGCCAGCAGCCCAAGCGGAGGTTACGAGCAGTACTTC; cdr3_aa: CASSPSGGYEQYF
d_call: TRBD2; j_call: TRBJ2-1; clone_size: -; v_call: TRBV28; cdr3_nt: TGTGCCAGCAGTTCCCTAGCGGGAGGGCCGAATGAGCAGTTCTTC; cdr3_aa: CASSSLAGGPNEQFF
d_call: -; j_call: TRBJ2-7; clone_size: -; v_call: TRBV4-1; cdr3_nt: TGCGCCAGCAGCCAGGCCGGGACCCTCACCTACGAGCAGTACTTC; cdr3_aa: CASSQAGTLTYEQYF
d_call: -; j_call: TRBJ1-3; clone_size: -; v_call: TRBV4-2; cdr3_nt: TGTGCCAGCAGCCCATCAGGATGGGACTCTGGAAACACCATATATTTT; cdr3_aa: CASSPSGWDSGNTIYF
d_call: -; j_call: TRBJ2-5; clone_size: -; v_call: TRBV24-1; cdr3_nt: TGTGCCACCAGTGATTTGCCTAGCTACGGAGAGACCCAGTACTTC; cdr3_aa: CATSDLPSYGETQYF
d_call: -; j_call: TRBJ2-3; clone_size: -; v_call: TRBV2; cdr3_nt: TGTGCCAGCAGTCGGGACGGGACGGGCACAGATACGCAGTATTTT; cdr3_aa: CASSRDGTGTDTQYF
d_call: -; j_call: TRBJ2-5; clone_size: -; v_call: TRBV5-4; cdr3_nt: TGTGCCAGCAGCCCAAGCCAAGAGACCCAGTACTTC; cdr3_aa: CASSPSQETQYF
d_call: -; j_call: TRBJ1-1; clone_size: few; v_call: TRBV7-7; cdr3_nt: TGTGCTAGCAGCTTATGGGACCCTCGGGAAACTGAAGCTTTCTTT; cdr3_aa: CASSLWDPRETEAFF
d_call: -; j_call: TRBJ1-1; clone_size: -; v_call: TRBV7-9; cdr3_nt: TGTGCCAGCAGCGCCCGATGGGAGGGGAACACTGAAGCTTTCTTT; cdr3_aa: CASSARWEGNTEAFF